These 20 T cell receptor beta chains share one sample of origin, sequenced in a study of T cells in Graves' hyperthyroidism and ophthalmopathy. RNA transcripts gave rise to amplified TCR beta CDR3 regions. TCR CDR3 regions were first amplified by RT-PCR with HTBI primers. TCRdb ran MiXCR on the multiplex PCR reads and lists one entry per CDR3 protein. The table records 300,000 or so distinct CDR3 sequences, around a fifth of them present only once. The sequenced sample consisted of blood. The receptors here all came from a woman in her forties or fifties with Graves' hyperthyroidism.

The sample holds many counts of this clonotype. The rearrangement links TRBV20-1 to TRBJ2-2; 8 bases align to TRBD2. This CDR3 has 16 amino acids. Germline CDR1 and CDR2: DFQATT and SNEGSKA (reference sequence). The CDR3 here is CSVTPLAELNTGELFF. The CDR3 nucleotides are TGCAGCGTCACCCCACTAGCGGAATTGAACACCGGGGAGCTGTTTTTT.

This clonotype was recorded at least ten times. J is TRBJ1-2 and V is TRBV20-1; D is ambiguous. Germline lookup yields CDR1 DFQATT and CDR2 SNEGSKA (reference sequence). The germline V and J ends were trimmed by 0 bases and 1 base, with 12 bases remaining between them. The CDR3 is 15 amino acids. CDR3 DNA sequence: TGCAGTGCTAGAGATCGGGCTGAAAGTAACTATGGCTACACCTTC. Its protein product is CSARDRAESNYGYTF.

Written as DNA, the CDR3 is TGTGCCAGCAGCTCGGACAGGTCCAGGTCTGGGGCCAACGTCCTGACTTTC. Translated, it gives CASSSDRSRSGANVLTF. The chain links TRBV11-2 to TRBJ2-6, with 7 bases fitting TRBD1. In germline, CDR1 is SGHAT, CDR2 FQNNGV. J gave up 1 base and V 4 bases, and 7 bases lay outside the gene matches. CDR3 size: 17 residues. Full variable domain (outside the CDR3, taken from reference TRBV11-2 and TRBJ2-6): EAGVAQSPRYKIIEKRQSVAFWCNPISGHATLYWYQQILGQGPKLLIQFQNNGVVDDSQLPKDRFSAERLKGVDSTLKIQPAKLEDSAVYLCASSSDRSRSGANVLTFGAGSRLTVL.

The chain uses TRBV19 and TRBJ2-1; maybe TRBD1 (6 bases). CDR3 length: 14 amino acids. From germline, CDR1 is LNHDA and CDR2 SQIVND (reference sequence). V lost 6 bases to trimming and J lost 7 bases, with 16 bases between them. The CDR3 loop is CASRGARGRNEQFF. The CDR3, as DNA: TGTGCCAGTAGGGGGGCCAGGGGTAGGAATGAGCAGTTCTTC.

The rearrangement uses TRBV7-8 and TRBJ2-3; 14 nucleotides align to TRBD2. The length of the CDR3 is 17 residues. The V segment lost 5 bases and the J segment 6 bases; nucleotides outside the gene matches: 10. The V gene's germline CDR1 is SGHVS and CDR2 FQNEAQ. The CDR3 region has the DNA TGTGCCAGCAGCACAACATGGACTAGCGGGAGGTCCGATACGCAGTATTTT. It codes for CASSTTWTSGRSDTQYF.

In DNA form, the CDR3 reads TGTGCCAGCAGCCAAGATATTCACAGGGGACGAGGGGAGACCCAGTACTTC. It is translated as CASSQDIHRGRGETQYF. The chain is built from TRBV14 and TRBJ2-5; 7 bases align to TRBD1. Germline V gives CDR1 SGHDN, CDR2 FVKESK. V lost 0 bases, J lost 5 bases, and 12 bases stayed unmatched. The CDR3 sequence is 17 residues long.

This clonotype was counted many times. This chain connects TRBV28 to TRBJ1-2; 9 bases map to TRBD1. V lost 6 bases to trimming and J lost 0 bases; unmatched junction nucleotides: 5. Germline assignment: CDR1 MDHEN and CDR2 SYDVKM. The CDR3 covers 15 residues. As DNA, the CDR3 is TGTGCCAGCAGAAGACAGGGGGGTCCTAACTATGGCTACACCTTC. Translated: CASRRQGGPNYGYTF.

This CDR3 is CASRKRDGLVENTIYF. Here the CDR3 DNA reads TGTGCCAGCAGAAAGCGGGACGGCCTTGTAGAGAACACCATATATTTT. V and J are TRBV12-3 or TRBV12-4 and TRBJ1-3; D possibly corresponds to TRBD1 (5 bases). V shed 6 bases and J shed 7 bases, with 22 bases lying between them. This CDR3 is 16 amino acids long.

The CDR3 sequence is CASSPGDYNEQFF. The CDR3 DNA sequence: TGTGCCAGCAGTCCCGGGGACTACAATGAGCAGTTCTTC. This chain connects TRBV2 to TRBJ2-1, with D possibly being TRBD2 (5 bases). V was shortened by 5 bases and J by 3 bases, with 8 bases between the two germline ends. Germline V gene sequence: CDR1 SNHLY, CDR2 FYNNEI. This CDR3 comprises 13 residues.

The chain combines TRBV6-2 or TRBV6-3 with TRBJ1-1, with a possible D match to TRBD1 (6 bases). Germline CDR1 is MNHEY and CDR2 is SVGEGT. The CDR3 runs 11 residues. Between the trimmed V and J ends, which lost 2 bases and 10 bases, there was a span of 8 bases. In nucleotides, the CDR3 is TGTGCCAGCAGTTACAAGGGGGGAGCTTTCTTT. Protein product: CASSYKGGAFF.

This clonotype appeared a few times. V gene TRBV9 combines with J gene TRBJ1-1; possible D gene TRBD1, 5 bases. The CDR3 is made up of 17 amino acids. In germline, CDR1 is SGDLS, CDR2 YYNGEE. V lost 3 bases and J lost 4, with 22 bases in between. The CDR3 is CASSGLGAGVSRTEAFF. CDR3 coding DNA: TGTGCCAGCAGCGGCCTTGGGGCAGGTGTCTCGCGCACTGAAGCTTTCTTT.

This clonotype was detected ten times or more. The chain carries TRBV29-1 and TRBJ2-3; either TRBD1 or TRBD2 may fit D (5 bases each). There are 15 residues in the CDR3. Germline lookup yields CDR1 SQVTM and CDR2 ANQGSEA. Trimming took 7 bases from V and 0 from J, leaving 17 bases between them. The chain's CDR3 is CSGGSRDGSTDTQYF. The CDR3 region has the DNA TGCAGCGGCGGTAGCCGGGACGGTAGCACAGATACGCAGTATTTT.

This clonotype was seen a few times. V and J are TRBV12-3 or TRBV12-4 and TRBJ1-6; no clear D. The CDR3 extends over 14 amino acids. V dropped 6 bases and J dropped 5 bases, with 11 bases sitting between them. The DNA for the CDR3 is TGTGCCAGCAGAAATGGGGTTCATAATTCACCCCTCCACTTT. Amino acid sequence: CASRNGVHNSPLHF.

CDR3 DNA: TGTGCCAGTAGTATAGGGACGAACACCGGGGAGCTGTTTTTT. It is translated as CASSIGTNTGELFF. The genes are TRBV19 and TRBJ2-2, with D hard to call. Trimming left V 1 base short and J 0 bases short, with 3 bases between. The V gene's germline CDR1 is LNHDA and CDR2 SQIVND (reference sequence). The CDR3 consists of 14 residues.

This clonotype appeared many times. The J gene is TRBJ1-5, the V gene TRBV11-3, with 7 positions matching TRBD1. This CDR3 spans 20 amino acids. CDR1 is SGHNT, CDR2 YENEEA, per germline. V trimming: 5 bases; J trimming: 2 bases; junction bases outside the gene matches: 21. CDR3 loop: CASSPLPGPPKGGGNQPQHF. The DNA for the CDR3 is TGTGCCAGCAGCCCCCTCCCGGGACCGCCCAAAGGGGGCGGCAATCAGCCCCAGCATTTT.

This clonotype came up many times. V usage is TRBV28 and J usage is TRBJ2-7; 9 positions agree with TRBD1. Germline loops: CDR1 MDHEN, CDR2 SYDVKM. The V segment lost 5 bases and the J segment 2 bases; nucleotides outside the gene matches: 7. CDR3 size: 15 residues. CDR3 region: CASSIPTGGAYEQYF. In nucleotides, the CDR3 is TGTGCCAGCAGTATCCCGACAGGGGGGGCCTACGAGCAGTACTTC.

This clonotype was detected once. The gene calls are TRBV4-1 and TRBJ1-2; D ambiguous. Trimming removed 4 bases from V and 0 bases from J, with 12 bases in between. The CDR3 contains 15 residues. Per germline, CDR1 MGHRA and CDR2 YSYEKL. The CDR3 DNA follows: TGCGCCAGCAGCCGAAACGGAGAAGCTAACTATGGCTACACCTTC. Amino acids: CASSRNGEANYGYTF.

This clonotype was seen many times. The DNA for the CDR3 is TGTGCCAGCAGCCCTACAAACACCGGGGAGCTGTTTTTT. Amino acid sequence: CASSPTNTGELFF. The rearrangement uses TRBV11-2 and TRBJ2-2; D gene uncertain. This CDR3 has 13 amino acids. V was cut by 5 bases and J by 2 bases, with 6 bases left in between. Looked up from germline, CDR1 is SGHAT and CDR2 is FQNNGV.

CDR3 nucleotide sequence: TGCAGTGCTAGGTCTCTGAACTATGGCTACACCTTC. It specifies CSARSLNYGYTF. V is TRBV20-1 and J is TRBJ1-2; D is unresolved. The length of the CDR3 is 12 residues. V lost 3 bases and J lost 2, with 7 bases in between. Germline CDR1 and CDR2: DFQATT and SNEGSKA (reference sequence).

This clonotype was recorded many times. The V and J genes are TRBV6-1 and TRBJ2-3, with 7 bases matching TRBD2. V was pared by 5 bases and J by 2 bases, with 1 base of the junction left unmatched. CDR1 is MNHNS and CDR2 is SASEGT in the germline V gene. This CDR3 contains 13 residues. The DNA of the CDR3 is TGTGCCAGCAGTCGACTAGCCACAGATACGCAGTATTTT. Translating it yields CASSRLATDTQYF.